Listed here are 9 T cell receptor beta chains from one sample, sequenced in a study of patients and donors after allogeneic stem cell transplantation. A single record per CDR3 protein comes from TCRdb applying MiXCR to the RT-PCR reads. The table has 190,000 or so distinct CDR3 sequences, roughly 38% seen once. Input material: blood, either unsorted or a sorted T cell fraction (not recorded which). Every receptor here comes from a human donor who was either an allogeneic HSCT recipient or a stem cell or donor lymphocyte infusion donor (not recorded which). It is not recorded whose cells these are; they may come from a transplant donor.

V and J are TRBV12-3 or TRBV12-4 and TRBJ1-2, with D possibly matching TRBD1 (6 bases). V gave up 4 bases and J gave up 5 bases, with 14 bases separating them. The CDR3 runs 14 residues. The CDR3 DNA sequence: TGTGCCAGCAGTTACGGGGGCCAGGAGTATGGCTACACCTTC. Its protein product is CASSYGGQEYGYTF.

This clonotype was counted a few times. The J gene is TRBJ1-1, the V gene TRBV12-3 or TRBV12-4, with D possibly TRBD1 on 6 matching bases. The CDR3 covers 16 residues. Trimming stripped 2 bases from V and 11 bases from J, with 24 bases between. CDR3 amino acids: CASSLRMGGTRLSAFF. DNA of the CDR3: TGTGCCAGCAGTTTACGGATGGGCGGGACAAGGCTAAGCGCTTTCTTT.

The V call is TRBV10-3, the J call TRBJ1-4; 10 nucleotides agree with TRBD1. CDR1 and CDR2 from the germline V gene are ENHRY and SYGVKD. Unmatched junction bases numbered 6, after V lost 5 bases and J lost 6 bases. CDR3 size: 15 residues. The CDR3 spells CAISPDRGRYEKLFF. The CDR3 DNA reads TGTGCCATCAGTCCTGACAGGGGGCGGTATGAAAAACTGTTTTTT.

This clonotype was recorded a few times. The rearrangement joins TRBV12-3 or TRBV12-4 to TRBJ1-6; unclear D gene. The CDR3 consists of 15 residues. Trimming pared 3 bases from V and 0 bases from J, leaving 6 bases between. CDR3 amino acids: CASSFQSSYNSPLHF. CDR3 bases: TGTGCCAGCAGTTTTCAAAGCTCCTATAATTCACCCCTCCACTTT.

The rearrangement links TRBV9 to TRBJ1-3; the D is unclear. This CDR3 contains 13 residues. The V and J ends lost 1 base and 6 bases respectively, with 8 bases between them. Germline CDR1 SGDLS, CDR2 YYNGEE. The CDR3 nucleotides are TGTGCCAGCAGCGTATCGACCGAAAACACCATATATTTT. Encoded protein: CASSVSTENTIYF. Complete variable domain (other parts from reference TRBV9 and TRBJ1-3): DSGVTQTPKHLITATGQRVTLRCSPRSGDLSVYWYQQSLDQGLQFLIQYYNGEERAKGNILERFSAQQFPDLHSELNLSSLELGDSALYFCASSVSTENTIYFGEGSWLTVV.

This clonotype occurred once. The rearrangement joins TRBV7-2 to TRBJ1-3; D is unclear. CDR3 size: 13 residues. Germline V gene sequence: CDR1 SGHTA, CDR2 FQGNSA. V dropped 1 base and J dropped 8 bases, with 9 bases sitting between them. The CDR3 sequence is CASSLVDGHTIYF. The CDR3 bases are TGTGCCAGCAGCTTAGTGGACGGCCACACCATATATTTT.

The V gene is TRBV5-1, the J gene TRBJ1-3; the D is unclear. This CDR3 is built from 19 residues. The germline V gene has CDR1 SGHRS and CDR2 YFSETQ. V was clipped by 0 bases and J by 8 bases, with 27 bases between them. The CDR3 sequence: CASSLAAGSDRQARDTIYF. In DNA form, the CDR3 reads TGCGCCAGCAGCTTGGCGGCCGGGTCGGACCGGCAAGCGCGGGACACCATATATTTT. Using reference TRBV5-1 and TRBJ1-3 for the parts outside the CDR3, the full variable domain is KAGVTQTPRYLIKTRGQQVTLSCSPISGHRSVSWYQQTPGQGLQFLFEYFSETQRNKGNFPGRFSGRQFSNSRSEMNVSTLELGDSALYLCASSLAAGSDRQARDTIYFGEGSWLTVV.

This clonotype was counted only a few times. The chain employs TRBV9 and TRBJ1-1, with unresolved D. V was clipped by 0 bases and J by 1 base, with 16 bases between them. In germline, CDR1 is SGDLS, CDR2 YYNGEE. CDR3 length equals 17 residues. The CDR3: CASSVATGYSANTEAFF. The CDR3 nucleotides are TGTGCCAGCAGCGTAGCTACGGGCTATTCAGCGAACACTGAAGCTTTCTTT. The variable domain in full, with the rest retrieved from reference TRBV9 and TRBJ1-1, is DSGVTQTPKHLITATGQRVTLRCSPRSGDLSVYWYQQSLDQGLQFLIQYYNGEERAKGNILERFSAQQFPDLHSELNLSSLELGDSALYFCASSVATGYSANTEAFFGQGTRLTVV.

This clonotype was found a few times. The chain's CDR3 is CASSQGSPGQGNSPLHF. The CDR3 coding sequence is TGCGCCAGCAGCCAAGGCAGCCCGGGACAGGGAAACTCACCCCTCCACTTT. J is TRBJ1-6 and V is TRBV4-3; TRBD1 matches at 9 bases. Per germline, CDR1 LGHNA and CDR2 YSLEER. V lost 1 base, J lost 10 bases, and 11 bases stayed unmatched. The CDR3 extends over 17 amino acids.